This T cell receptor (beta chain) was obtained from a study of blood T cells in healthy people across ages. Study conclusions and caveats: Unknown donor CMV status possibly confounded expanded clonotype changes.

In germline, CDR1 is MNHEY, CDR2 SVGEGT. J gave up 4 bases and V 7 bases, and 6 bases lay outside the gene matches. CDR3 length: 13 amino acids. This clonotype showed up just a few times. Its antigen is not identified. Together with a sample-barcoded 5' primer, a J-beta primer mix was included in a second PCR lasting about 7 to 12 cycles. TCRdb re-called the 5' RACE reads through MiXCR, storing one row per CDR3 protein. Here the sample spans 1.5 million to 2 million distinct CDR3 sequences, about 49% being singletons. Sequencing input: blood. The clonotype originates from a middle-aged woman in good health. J is TRBJ2-7 and V is TRBV6-2 or TRBV6-3; 8 nucleotides align to TRBD2. The CDR3 protein is CASMSGGTYEQYF. CDR3 DNA sequence: TGTGCCAGCATGAGCGGGGGAACTTACGAGCAGTACTTC.